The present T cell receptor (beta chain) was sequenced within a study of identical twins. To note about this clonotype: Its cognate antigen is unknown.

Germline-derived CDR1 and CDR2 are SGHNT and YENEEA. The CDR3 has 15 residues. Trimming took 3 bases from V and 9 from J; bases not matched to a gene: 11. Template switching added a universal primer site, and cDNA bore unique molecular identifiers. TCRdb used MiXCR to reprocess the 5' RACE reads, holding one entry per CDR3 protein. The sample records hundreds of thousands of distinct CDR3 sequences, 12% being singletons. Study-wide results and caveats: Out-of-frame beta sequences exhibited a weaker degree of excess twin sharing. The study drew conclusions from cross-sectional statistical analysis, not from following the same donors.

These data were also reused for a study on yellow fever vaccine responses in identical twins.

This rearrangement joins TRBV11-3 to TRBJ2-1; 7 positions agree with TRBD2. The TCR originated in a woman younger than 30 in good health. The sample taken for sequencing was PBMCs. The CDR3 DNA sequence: TGTGCCAGCAGCTTGGGGCGGGGAGGCGGGGGTGAGCAGTTCTTC. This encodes CASSLGRGGGGEQFF.